This record covers a single TCR beta chain. These data belong to a study of control samples from healthy donors and cancer patients. Generated by immunoSEQ multiplex PCR, the TCRdb table keeps only in-frame clones and is missing some. Among approximately 140,000 clones listed, around 94% were seen once. The sample taken for sequencing was blood. The sequence was obtained from a man in his forties or fifties in good health.

CDR3 nucleotide sequence: TGTGCCATCAGTGAGTCCAGGGGCGCTGGTAATGAGCAGTTCTTC. It codes for CAISESRGAGNEQFF. The chain employs TRBV10-3 and TRBJ2-1; a weak D match, TRBD1 (6 bases). The CDR3 totals 15 residues. The germline V and J ends were trimmed by 0 bases and 7 bases, with 13 bases remaining between them. Germline V gene lookup returns CDR1 ENHRY and CDR2 SYGVKD.